This is a list of T cell receptor beta chains from one sample in a study of T cells in Graves' hyperthyroidism and ophthalmopathy. TCRdb recomputed calls from the multiplex PCR reads with MiXCR, one row per CDR3 protein. The top ten clones hold 13% to 15% of a sample with under 450,000 distinct CDR3 sequences, more than 15% of them seen once. Sequencing was performed on blood. All receptors derive from a young woman with Graves' hyperthyroidism. CDR3s include the opening cysteine and the closing phenylalanine or tryptophan. The D gene is left open where the match is weak. Some rows mark clone size as missing; the rest say once, few, many or name a class of expanded clone.

V gene	J gene	D gene	clone size	CDR3 protein	CDR3 DNA
TRBV20-1	TRBJ2-7	.	many	CSARARPSYEQYF	TGCAGTGCTAGAGCCAGGCCATCCTACGAGCAGTACTTC
TRBV5-6	TRBJ1-6	.	.	CASSLEHRPGPLHF	TGTGCCAGCAGCTTGGAACACCGCCCGGGACCCCTCCACTTT
TRBV5-1	TRBJ1-4	.	few	CASSLGGVATNEKLFF	TGCGCCAGCAGCTTGGGAGGGGTCGCAACTAATGAAAAACTGTTTTTT
TRBV7-2	TRBJ1-5	.	many	CASSLLGYNQPQHF	TGTGCCAGCAGCTTATTGGGCTACAATCAGCCCCAGCATTTT
TRBV12-3/TRBV12-4	TRBJ1-6	.	many	CASSTGGTRNSPLHF	TGTGCCAGCAGCACCGGGGGGACGCGCAATTCACCCCTCCACTTT
TRBV11-2	TRBJ1-2	TRBD1	many	CASSLDDREIPYGYTF	TGTGCCAGCAGCTTAGACGACAGGGAAATTCCCTATGGCTACACCTTC
TRBV28	TRBJ2-3	.	many	CASSTLIPSRDTKSTDTQYF	TGTGCCAGCAGTACCTTGATCCCCTCCCGGGACACCAAGAGCACAGATACGCAGTATTTT
TRBV12-3/TRBV12-4	TRBJ2-7	.	few	CASRLGVWGINYEQYF	TGTGCCAGCAGGCTAGGGGTTTGGGGCATCAACTACGAGCAGTACTTC
TRBV4-1	TRBJ2-7	.	few	CASSQGVSGTGTYEQYF	TGCGCCAGCAGCCAAGGTGTATCCGGGACGGGAACCTACGAGCAGTACTTC
TRBV5-1	TRBJ2-2	TRBD2	few	CASSSGLDNTGELFF	TGCGCCAGCAGCTCGGGACTAGATAACACCGGGGAGCTGTTTTTT
TRBV27	TRBJ1-1	TRBD1	few	CASSSRQGPAFF	TGTGCCAGCAGTTCACGACAGGGTCCAGCTTTCTTT
TRBV19	TRBJ2-3	.	few	CASSISEGTHTDTQYF	TGTGCCAGTAGTATATCAGAGGGGACCCACACAGATACGCAGTATTTT
TRBV4-2	TRBJ2-3	.	.	CASSGETTDTQYF	TGTGCCAGCAGCGGAGAAACCACAGATACGCAGTATTTT
TRBV12-3/TRBV12-4	TRBJ2-1	TRBD2	.	CASSNPGTSGGASRGEQFF	TGTGCCAGCAGTAACCCCGGGACTAGCGGGGGGGCCTCTCGGGGCGAGCAGTTCTTC
TRBV6-1	TRBJ1-5	.	few	CASSGRGVGNQPQHF	TGTGCCAGCAGTGGAAGGGGGGTTGGCAATCAGCCCCAGCATTTT
TRBV5-1	TRBJ2-2	TRBD1	.	CASSDFDRVDGELFF	TGCGCCAGCAGCGACTTTGACAGGGTGGACGGGGAGCTGTTTTTT
TRBV7-9	TRBJ2-7	TRBD1	many	CASSGQGAGEQYF	TGTGCCAGCAGCGGACAGGGGGCGGGCGAGCAGTACTTC
TRBV27	TRBJ2-5	TRBD1	few	CASSSDMTGTETQYF	TGTGCCAGCAGTTCAGATATGACAGGGACGGAGACCCAGTACTTC
TRBV3-1	TRBJ1-1	.	many	CASSLGGGRSEAFF	TGTGCCAGCAGCCTCGGCGGGGGTCGTTCCGAAGCTTTCTTT
TRBV6-5	TRBJ1-6	.	many	CASSYSDYNSPLHF	TGTGCCAGCAGTTACAGCGACTATAATTCACCCCTCCACTTT
TRBV28	TRBJ2-5	TRBD1	.	CASSSRGHQETQYF	TGTGCCAGCAGTTCCAGGGGGCACCAAGAGACCCAGTACTTC
TRBV28	TRBJ2-1	.	many	CASSPHTSSYNEQFF	TGTGCCAGCAGTCCGCATACTAGCTCCTACAATGAGCAGTTCTTC
TRBV28	TRBJ2-2	TRBD1	few	CASSLDGQGRAGELFF	TGTGCCAGCAGTCTCGACGGACAGGGGAGGGCCGGGGAGCTGTTTTTT
TRBV27	TRBJ2-2	.	.	CASSLLWGPTGELFF	TGTGCCAGCAGTCTTTTGTGGGGTCCCACCGGGGAGCTGTTTTTT
TRBV5-1	TRBJ2-1	.	many	CASSFSVGGYNEQFF	TGCGCCAGCAGCTTTAGTGTCGGGGGTTACAATGAGCAGTTCTTC
TRBV27	TRBJ2-7	TRBD1	many	CASSLWAGQGIYEQYF	TGTGCCAGCAGTTTATGGGCCGGACAGGGGATCTACGAGCAGTACTTC
TRBV6-2/TRBV6-3	TRBJ2-7	.	few	CASSYLIRYEQYF	TGTGCCAGCAGTTACCTGATCCGCTACGAGCAGTACTTC
TRBV19	TRBJ2-2	.	few	CASSTGAGRDWVGELFF	TGTGCCAGTAGTACCGGGGCAGGTAGAGATTGGGTCGGGGAGCTGTTTTTT
TRBV3-1	TRBJ1-2	.	.	CASSQVQAWPTF	TGTGCCAGCAGCCAAGTACAGGCCTGGCCCACCTTC
TRBV20-1	TRBJ2-1	.	many	CSAWEGGSSYNEQFF	TGCAGTGCTTGGGAAGGAGGGAGTTCCTACAATGAGCAGTTCTTC
TRBV3-1	TRBJ2-7	.	many	CASSPAKVPYEQYF	TGTGCCAGCAGCCCTGCGAAGGTCCCCTACGAGCAGTACTTC
TRBV28	TRBJ1-1	.	many	CASSLQQGPAFF	TGTGCCAGCAGTTTACAACAGGGTCCAGCTTTCTTT
TRBV18	TRBJ1-5	.	.	CASSQTGRYSNQPQHF	TGTGCCAGCTCACAAACCGGACGTTATAGCAATCAGCCCCAGCATTTT
TRBV28	TRBJ1-1	.	many	CASSWRNTEAFF	TGTGCCAGCAGTTGGAGGAACACTGAAGCTTTCTTT
TRBV20-1	TRBJ1-1	.	many	CSGGKLNTEAFF	TGCAGTGGGGGAAAGTTAAACACTGAAGCTTTCTTT
TRBV5-1	TRBJ1-3	.	many	CASSLAGYGNTIYF	TGCGCCAGCAGCTTGGCTGGGTACGGAAACACCATATATTTT